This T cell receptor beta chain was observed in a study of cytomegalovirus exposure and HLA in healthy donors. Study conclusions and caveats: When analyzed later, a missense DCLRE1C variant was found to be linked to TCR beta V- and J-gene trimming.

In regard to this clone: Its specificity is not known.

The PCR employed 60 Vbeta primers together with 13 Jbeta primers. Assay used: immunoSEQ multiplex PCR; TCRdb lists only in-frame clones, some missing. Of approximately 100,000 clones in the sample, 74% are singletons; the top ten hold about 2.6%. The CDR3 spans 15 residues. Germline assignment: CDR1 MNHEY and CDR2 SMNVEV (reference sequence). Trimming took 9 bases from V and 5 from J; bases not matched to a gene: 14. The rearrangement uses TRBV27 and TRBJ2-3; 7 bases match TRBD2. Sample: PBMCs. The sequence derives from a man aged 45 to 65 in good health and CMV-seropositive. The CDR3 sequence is CASRKGTNKGDTQYF. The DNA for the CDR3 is TGTGCCAGTCGCAAAGGGACTAACAAGGGAGATACGCAGTATTTT.